A single sample is the source of the 5 T cell receptor beta chains below, sequenced in a study of T-cell memory formation after mild COVID-19. One entry per CDR3 protein, called by TCRdb with MiXCR from the 5' RACE reads. Of roughly 610,000 distinct CDR3 sequences in the sample, around a sixth were seen once. The sequencing sample was made of PBMCs or a T cell subset sorted from them (not recorded which). These receptors came from an adult woman who had mild COVID-19 (a few samples of this study predate the infection). Cell type and time point are not known.

V is TRBV5-1 and J is TRBJ2-3, with D possibly matching TRBD1 (5 bases). This CDR3 region has 15 residues. Trimming stripped 0 bases from V and 2 bases from J, with 10 bases between. CDR1 SGHRS and CDR2 YFSETQ come from the germline V gene. CDR3: CASSLVQGHTDTQYF. The CDR3 DNA is TGCGCCAGCAGCTTGGTTCAGGGCCACACAGATACGCAGTATTTT.

This clonotype showed up just a few times. This rearrangement joins TRBV11-2 to TRBJ2-1; 10 bases are shared with TRBD1. This CDR3 contains 15 residues. The germline V gene has CDR1 SGHAT and CDR2 FQNNGV. V was clipped by 7 bases and J by 4 bases; unmatched bases: 7. In DNA, the CDR3 is TGTGCCAGCACCGGAGACAGGGGGCGATACAATGAGCAGTTCTTC. Protein sequence: CASTGDRGRYNEQFF.

The chain uses TRBV27 and TRBJ2-7; perhaps TRBD1 as D (5 bases). Germline V gene lookup returns CDR1 MNHEY and CDR2 SMNVEV (reference sequence). The CDR3 sequence is 11 residues long. V lost 7 bases and J 7 bases, leaving 11 bases between the germline ends. CDR3 loop: CASTRSGEQYF. The DNA of the CDR3 is TGTGCCAGCACCCGCTCAGGGGAGCAGTACTTC.

This clonotype occurred many times. The rearrangement joins TRBV24-1 to TRBJ1-1; 10 bases map to TRBD1. Germline V gene data show CDR1 as KGHDR and CDR2 as SFDVKD. Germline trimming cut 4 bases from V and 7 bases from J; bases unmatched to any gene: 5. The CDR3 is made up of 14 amino acids. In nucleotides, the CDR3 is TGTGCCACCAGTGACCGGACAGGGGGAGATGAAGCTTTCTTT. The encoded protein is CATSDRTGGDEAFF.

The genes are TRBV7-9 and TRBJ2-1; D ambiguous. CDR3 length: 15 residues. From germline, CDR1 is SEHNR and CDR2 FQNEAQ (reference sequence). Deletions cut 3 bases from V and 8 bases from J, with 17 bases between. The CDR3 coding sequence is TGTGCCAGCAGCTTGACAAGTGCTTTCATATATGAGCAGTTCTTC. It specifies CASSLTSAFIYEQFF.